A selection of T cell receptor beta chains follows, all from one sample in a study of CD8+ T cells in alopecia areata. Measured with immunoSEQ multiplex PCR; TCRdb has only the in-frame clones, and not every one. The data contain approximately 34,000 clones, roughly half of them singletons. The sample taken for sequencing was NKG2D-high CD8+ T cells sorted from blood. These receptors were taken from a human donor with alopecia areata. CDR3s include the opening cysteine and the closing phenylalanine or tryptophan. Each record gives: CDR3 protein, CDR3 DNA, clone size, D gene, V gene, J gene. The D gene is left open where the match is weak. Clone size appears in some rows only: once, few, many, or a class for an expanded clone.

CASSVGRDTQYF	TGTGCCAGCAGCGTAGGTAGAGATACGCAGTATTTT	-	-	TRBV9	TRBJ2-3
CASRPRTDNEQFF	TGTGCCAGCAGACCTAGGACAGACAATGAGCAGTTCTTC	-	-	TRBV7-9	TRBJ2-1
CASSSSISYEQYF	TGTGCCAGCAGTTCCAGCATCTCCTACGAGCAGTACTTC	-	-	TRBV6-5	TRBJ2-7
CASSPPGLSNEQFF	TGTGCCAGCAGTCCGCCCGGACTATCAAATGAGCAGTTCTTC	-	-	TRBV27	TRBJ2-1
CASSLGLATETQYF	TGTGCCAGCAGCTTGGGACTAGCCACTGAGACCCAGTACTTC	few	TRBD2	TRBV5-4	TRBJ2-5
CASSLPDRASLREQYF	TGTGCCAGCAGTTTACCCGACAGGGCATCTCTCCGGGAGCAGTACTTC	few	TRBD1	TRBV27	TRBJ2-7
CASGKDPWTVTYEQYF	TGTGCCAGCGGAAAAGACCCGTGGACAGTCACGTACGAGCAGTACTTC	-	-	TRBV5-8	TRBJ2-7
CATSAYTTQVMGTPGANVLTF	TGTGCCACCAGCGCTTATACCACACAGGTCATGGGGACTCCTGGGGCCAACGTCCTGACTTTC	once	-	TRBV15	TRBJ2-6
CASSLRNQETQYF	TGTGCCAGCAGCTTGCGGAACCAAGAGACCCAGTACTTC	-	-	TRBV5-6	TRBJ2-5
CASSQDWTGMVNTEAFF	TGCGCCAGCAGCCAAGACTGGACAGGGATGGTGAACACTGAAGCTTTCTTT	once	TRBD1	TRBV4-1	TRBJ1-1
CASSSDGLAGTQETQYF	TGTGCCAGCAGCTCAGATGGACTAGCGGGTACCCAAGAGACCCAGTACTTC	-	TRBD2	TRBV5-4	TRBJ2-5
CASSYNSDTGAYEQYF	TGCGCCAGCAGTTATAACTCGGATACAGGGGCTTACGAGCAGTACTTC	few	TRBD1	TRBV5-1	TRBJ2-7
CASSVDPSPNEQYF	TGTGCCAGCAGCGTAGATCCCAGTCCCAACGAGCAGTACTTC	-	-	TRBV9	TRBJ2-7
CASSPGTSGRYEETQYF	TGTGCCAGCAGCCCCGGGACTAGCGGGAGATATGAAGAGACCCAGTACTTC	few	TRBD2	TRBV7-9	TRBJ2-5
CASSLSRTVEAFF	TGTGCCAGCAGTTTATCCCGGACAGTTGAAGCTTTCTTT	-	-	TRBV27	TRBJ1-1
CASSLTRSGRVYEQYF	TGTGCCAGCAGTTTAACCCGTAGCGGGAGGGTTTACGAGCAGTACTTC	-	TRBD2	TRBV28	TRBJ2-7
CASRPGDSTDTQYF	TGCGCCAGCCGCCCTGGGGACAGCACAGATACGCAGTATTTT	once	-	TRBV5-1	TRBJ2-3
CSVSTRGGTEAFF	TGCAGCGTGAGTACACGGGGAGGCACTGAAGCTTTCTTT	few	-	TRBV29-1	TRBJ1-1
CASSHAGISSPLHF	TGTGCCAGCAGCCATGCTGGGATATCTTCACCCCTCCACTTT	-	-	TRBV4-2	TRBJ1-6
CASSLAFERSFLSTQYF	TGTGCCAGCAGCTTAGCCTTCGAAAGATCCTTCTTAAGTACGCAGTATTTT	-	-	TRBV7-9	TRBJ2-3
CASSEVPAGALVF	TGTGCCAGCAGTGAGGTCCCGGCAGGGGCCCTGGTATTT	-	-	TRBV2	TRBJ1-3
CASSLPGGSEKLFF	TGTGCCAGCAGCTTGCCGGGCGGGAGTGAAAAACTGTTTTTT	-	-	TRBV7-9	TRBJ1-4
CASSLLGATYEQYF	TGTGCCAGCAGCCTTCTGGGAGCGACCTACGAGCAGTACTTC	few	-	TRBV11-2	TRBJ2-7
CSVEVIQPHTSSGNTIYF	TGCAGCGTTGAAGTAATACAGCCTCATACAAGCTCTGGAAACACCATATATTTT	-	-	TRBV29-1	TRBJ1-3
CASSPVENEQFF	TGTGCCAGCAGTCCAGTCGAGAATGAGCAGTTCTTC	-	-	TRBV5-4	TRBJ2-1
CSVERRGGTEAFF	TGCAGCGTTGAAAGACGGGGGGGCACTGAAGCTTTCTTT	few	-	TRBV29-1	TRBJ1-1
CAWSGREVVNEQFF	TGTGCCTGGAGTGGACGGGAGGTGGTCAATGAGCAGTTCTTC	-	TRBD2	TRBV30	TRBJ2-1
CASSRRQDTGELFF	TGCGCCAGCAGCCGTCGACAGGATACCGGGGAGCTGTTTTTT	-	-	TRBV4-1	TRBJ2-2
CASSQRLSYNSPLHF	TGTGCCAGCAGCCAACGACTCTCTTATAATTCACCCCTCCACTTT	-	-	TRBV27	TRBJ1-6
CASSLRGPTSGSLVDSYNEQFF	TGTGCCAGCAGCCTTAGGGGGCCGACTAGCGGGAGCCTCGTAGACTCCTACAATGAGCAGTTCTTC	-	TRBD2	TRBV9	TRBJ2-1
CASSDRDRGEEKLFF	TGTGCCAGCAGCGACCGGGACAGGGGAGAAGAAAAACTGTTTTTT	few	TRBD1	TRBV7-9	TRBJ1-4
CASSKDRKYEQYF	TGTGCCAGCAGCAAAGACAGGAAGTACGAGCAGTACTTC	-	-	TRBV11-2	TRBJ2-7
CSVEKSYGYTF	TGCAGCGTTGAAAAATCCTATGGCTACACCTTC	-	-	TRBV29-1	TRBJ1-2
CASSYGEAGYTF	TGTGCCAGCAGTTACGGTGAGGCTGGCTACACCTTC	-	-	TRBV6-6	TRBJ1-2
CASSLTGGHSYEQYF	TGCGCCAGCAGCCTTACAGGGGGCCACAGCTACGAGCAGTACTTC	medium-sized	TRBD1	TRBV5-1	TRBJ2-7
CASSSPGDRVEDTQYF	TGCGCCAGCAGCTCGCCCGGGGACAGGGTCGAAGATACGCAGTATTTT	few	TRBD1	TRBV5-1	TRBJ2-3
CASSSTERRYLTDTQYF	TGTGCCAGCAGCTCTACAGAGCGACGGTACCTTACCGATACGCAGTATTTT	-	-	TRBV7-3	TRBJ2-3
CAISQAGGGYEQFF	TGTGCCATCAGCCAAGCGGGAGGGGGATACGAGCAGTTCTTC	-	TRBD2	TRBV10-3	TRBJ2-1
CASSSDSLYEQYF	TGTGCCAGCAGTTCGGACAGCCTCTACGAGCAGTACTTC	few	-	TRBV11-1	TRBJ2-7
CASSHGQGAGNEQFF	TGTGCTAGCAGCCACGGACAGGGGGCTGGGAATGAGCAGTTCTTC	-	TRBD1	TRBV7-7	TRBJ2-1
CASSQDQPGPLLSYEQYF	TGCGCCAGCAGCCAAGATCAGCCAGGGCCATTACTCTCCTACGAGCAGTACTTC	-	-	TRBV4-3	TRBJ2-7
CSVEGEGYNEQFF	TGCAGCGTTGAGGGGGAGGGGTACAATGAGCAGTTCTTC	-	TRBD2	TRBV29-1	TRBJ2-1
CASRAEGAYQETQYF	TGTGCCAGCAGGGCGGAGGGGGCTTACCAAGAGACCCAGTACTTC	-	-	TRBV27	TRBJ2-5
CASRLTGDGTYEQYF	TGTGCCAGCAGACTGACTGGGGACGGAACCTACGAGCAGTACTTC	-	-	TRBV5-4	TRBJ2-7
CASSDSLSYEQYF	TGTGCCAGCAGTGACTCCCTTTCCTACGAGCAGTACTTC	-	-	TRBV2	TRBJ2-7
CASSWDRDSNQPQHF	TGTGCCAGCAGTTGGGATAGGGACAGCAATCAGCCCCAGCATTTT	-	-	TRBV28	TRBJ1-5
CASSWTRTNTEAFF	TGCGCCAGCAGCTGGACTAGGACGAACACTGAAGCTTTCTTT	-	-	TRBV5-1	TRBJ1-1